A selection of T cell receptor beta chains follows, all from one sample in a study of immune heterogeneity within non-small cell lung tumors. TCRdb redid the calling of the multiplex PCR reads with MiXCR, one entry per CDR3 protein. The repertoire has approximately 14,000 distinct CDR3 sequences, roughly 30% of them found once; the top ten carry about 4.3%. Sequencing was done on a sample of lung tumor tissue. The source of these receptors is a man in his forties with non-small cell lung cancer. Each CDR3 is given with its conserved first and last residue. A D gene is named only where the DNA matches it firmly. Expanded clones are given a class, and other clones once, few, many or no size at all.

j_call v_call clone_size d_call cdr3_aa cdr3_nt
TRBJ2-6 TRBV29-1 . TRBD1 CSVRQGSGANVLTF TGCAGCGTTCGACAGGGATCTGGGGCCAACGTCCTGACTTTC
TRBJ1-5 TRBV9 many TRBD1 CASSGPGGQSTSGGQPQHF TGTGCCAGCAGCGGCCCAGGGGGACAGAGTACTAGCGGGGGTCAGCCCCAGCATTTT
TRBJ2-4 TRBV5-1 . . CASSLEGGRRAKNIEYF TGCGCCAGCAGCTTGGAGGGGGGCCGGAGGGCCAAAAACATTGAGTACTTC
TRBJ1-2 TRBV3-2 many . CASSQGEGRNYGYTF TGTGCCAGCAGCCAGGGGGAGGGTCGTAACTATGGCTACACCTTC
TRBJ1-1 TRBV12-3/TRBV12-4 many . CASSPGVGTEAFF TGTGCCAGCAGCCCCGGCGTTGGCACTGAAGCTTTCTTT
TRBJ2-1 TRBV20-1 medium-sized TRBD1 CSARTPARGYNEQFF TGCAGTGCTAGAACCCCGGCCAGGGGGTACAATGAGCAGTTCTTC
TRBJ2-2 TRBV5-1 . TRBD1 CASRSTGATNTGELFF TGCGCCAGCAGGTCGACAGGGGCGACGAACACCGGGGAGCTGTTTTTT
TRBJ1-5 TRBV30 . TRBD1 CAWSTGQGRVQPQHF TGTGCCTGGAGTACCGGACAGGGGAGAGTTCAGCCCCAGCATTTT
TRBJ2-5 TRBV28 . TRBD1 CASSNSGGPDQETQYF TGTGCCAGCAGTAACTCAGGGGGTCCGGACCAAGAGACCCAGTACTTC
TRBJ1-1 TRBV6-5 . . CASSSSRGNTEAFF TGTGCCAGCAGTTCCTCTAGGGGGAATACTGAAGCTTTCTTT
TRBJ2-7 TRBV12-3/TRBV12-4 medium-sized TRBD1 CASSFGTGSNEQYF TGTGCCAGCAGTTTCGGGACAGGGAGCAACGAGCAGTACTTC
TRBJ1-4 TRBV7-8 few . CASSLGSSGVINEKLFF TGTGCCAGCAGCTTAGGTTCTTCTGGGGTGATTAATGAAAAACTGTTTTTT
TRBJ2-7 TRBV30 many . CAWSRGGSGEQYF TGTGCCTGGAGTAGAGGGGGTTCCGGGGAGCAGTACTTC
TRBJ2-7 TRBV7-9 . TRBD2 CASSSIPGGGYEQYF TGTGCCAGCAGCTCAATCCCGGGAGGTGGCTACGAGCAGTACTTC
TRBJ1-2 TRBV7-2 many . CASSLTPGVDYTF TGTGCCAGCAGCTTAACCCCCGGGGTGGACTACACCTTC
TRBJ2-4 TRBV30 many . CAWSVTGGRNIQYF TGTGCCTGGAGCGTGACAGGAGGGAGAAACATTCAGTACTTC
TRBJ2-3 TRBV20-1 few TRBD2 CSAILAGRTDTQYF TGCAGTGCTATTCTAGCGGGAAGGACAGATACGCAGTATTTT
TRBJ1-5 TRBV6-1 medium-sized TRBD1 CASKPGEGAPGNQPQHF TGTGCCAGCAAGCCGGGGGAGGGGGCGCCGGGCAATCAGCCCCAGCATTTT
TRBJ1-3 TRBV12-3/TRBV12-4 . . CASNLDGSSGNTIYF TGTGCCAGCAACCTGGACGGATCCTCTGGAAACACCATATATTTT
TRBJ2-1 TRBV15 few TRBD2 CATTKLAGVNEQFF TGTGCCACTACTAAACTAGCGGGAGTGAATGAGCAGTTCTTC
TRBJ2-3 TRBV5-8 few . CASSPGATDTQYF TGTGCCAGCAGCCCGGGAGCTACAGATACGCAGTATTTT
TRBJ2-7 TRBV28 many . CASSLTQSYEQYF TGTGCCAGCAGTTTGACCCAGTCCTACGAGCAGTACTTC
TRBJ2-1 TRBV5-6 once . CASSLFYSYNEQFF TGTGCCAGCAGCCTATTTTACAGCTACAATGAGCAGTTCTTC
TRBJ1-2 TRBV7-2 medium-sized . CASSVQVNYGYTF TGTGCCAGCAGCGTACAGGTTAACTATGGCTACACCTTC
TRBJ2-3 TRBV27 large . CASSFLGSTDTQYF TGTGCCAGCAGTTTCTTAGGGAGCACAGATACGCAGTATTTT
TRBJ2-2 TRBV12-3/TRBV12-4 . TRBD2 CARAKTSGRAGELFF TGTGCCAGAGCCAAGACTAGCGGGAGAGCCGGGGAGCTGTTTTTT
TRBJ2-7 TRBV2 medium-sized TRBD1 CASLLDRGDEQYF TGTGCCAGCCTTTTGGACAGGGGAGACGAGCAGTACTTC
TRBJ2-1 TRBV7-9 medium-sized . CASSLATNNEQFF TGTGCCAGCAGCCTAGCGACGAACAATGAGCAGTTCTTC
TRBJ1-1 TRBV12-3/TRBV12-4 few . CASSAPTRVSTEAFF TGTGCCAGCAGTGCACCCACCAGGGTATCGACTGAAGCTTTCTTT
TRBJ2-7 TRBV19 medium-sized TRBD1 CASSNTDRTYEQYF TGTGCCAGTAGCAACACGGACAGGACCTACGAGCAGTACTTC
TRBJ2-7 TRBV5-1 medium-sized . CASSLIRSGPKGEQYF TGCGCCAGCAGCTTGATCCGGAGCGGGCCAAAGGGGGAGCAGTACTTC
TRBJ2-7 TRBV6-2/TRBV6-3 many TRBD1 CASSETGTRYEQYF TGTGCCAGCAGCGAGACAGGGACGCGCTACGAGCAGTACTTC
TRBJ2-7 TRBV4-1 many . CASSQEAWFGGSEQYF TGCGCCAGCAGCCAAGAGGCATGGTTCGGGGGCTCCGAGCAGTACTTC
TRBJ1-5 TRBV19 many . CASSTHWGDSNQPQHF TGTGCCAGTAGTACTCATTGGGGTGATAGCAATCAGCCCCAGCATTTT
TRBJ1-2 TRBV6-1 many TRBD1 CASSSDRGDSYGYTF TGTGCCAGCAGTTCCGACAGGGGGGACTCCTATGGCTACACCTTC
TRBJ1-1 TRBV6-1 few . CASSWGDEAFF TGTGCCAGCAGTTGGGGGGATGAAGCTTTCTTT
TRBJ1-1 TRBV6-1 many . CASRETEAFF TGTGCCAGCAGAGAAACTGAAGCTTTCTTT
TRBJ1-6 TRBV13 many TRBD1 CASSRGQGNSPLHF TGTGCCAGCAGCCGGGGACAGGGGAATTCACCCCTCCACTTT
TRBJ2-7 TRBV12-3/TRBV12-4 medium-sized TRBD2 CASRHREDPREQYF TGTGCCAGCAGACATCGGGAGGACCCCCGGGAGCAGTACTTC
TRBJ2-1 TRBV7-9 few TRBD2 CASSLRGGGSRGDEQFF TGTGCCAGCAGCCTAAGGGGTGGCGGGAGTCGGGGGGATGAGCAGTTCTTC
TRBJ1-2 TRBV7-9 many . CASSSADYGYTF TGTGCCAGCAGCTCCGCCGACTATGGCTACACCTTC
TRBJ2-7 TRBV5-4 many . CASSKGSSYEQYF TGTGCCAGCAGTAAAGGGAGCTCCTACGAGCAGTACTTC
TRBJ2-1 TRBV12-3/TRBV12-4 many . CASSLALATYNEQFF TGTGCCAGCAGTTTAGCGCTAGCGACCTACAATGAGCAGTTCTTC
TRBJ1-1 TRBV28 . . CASSEALNTKAFF TGTGCCAGCAGTGAGGCGCTGAACACTAAAGCTTTCTTT
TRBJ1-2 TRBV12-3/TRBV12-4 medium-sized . CASEPSGTGYGYTF TGTGCCAGCGAGCCCTCCGGGACCGGCTATGGCTACACCTTC